The entry below describes one T cell receptor beta chain. Some clones are missing from TCRdb's copy, which holds only in-frame ones; the method was immunoSEQ multiplex PCR. The repertoire consists of 250,000 or so clones, with 88% occurring once and the leading ten covering 0.95% to 1%. The record originates from a study of blood T cell repertoires in COVID-19. The CDR3 consists of 11 residues. Per germline, CDR1 MNHEY and CDR2 SVGEGT. The V and J ends lost 6 bases and 5 bases respectively, with 5 bases between them. The sample was peripheral blood. The sequence derives from a woman between 40 and 55 years old who had recovered from COVID-19. The gene calls are TRBV6-2 or TRBV6-3 and TRBJ2-1; D remains ambiguous. This CDR3 is CASSPNNEQFF. The CDR3 coding sequence is TGTGCCAGCAGCCCCAACAATGAGCAGTTCTTC.